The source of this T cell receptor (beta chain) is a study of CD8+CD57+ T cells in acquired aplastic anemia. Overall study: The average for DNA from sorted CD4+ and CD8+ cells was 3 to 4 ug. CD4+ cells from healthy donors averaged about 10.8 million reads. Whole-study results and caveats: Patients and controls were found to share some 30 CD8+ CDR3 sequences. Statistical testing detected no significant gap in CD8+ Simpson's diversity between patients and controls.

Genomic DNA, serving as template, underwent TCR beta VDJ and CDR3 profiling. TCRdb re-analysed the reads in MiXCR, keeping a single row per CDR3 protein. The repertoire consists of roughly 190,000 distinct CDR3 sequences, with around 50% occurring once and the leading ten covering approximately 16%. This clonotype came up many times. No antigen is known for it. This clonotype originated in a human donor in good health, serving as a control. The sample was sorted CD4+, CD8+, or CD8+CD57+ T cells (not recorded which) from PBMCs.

CDR3 nucleotides: TGTGCCAGCAGCTTGTTTCTCGAAGCTTTCTTT. It yields the protein CASSLFLEAFF. The chain employs TRBV11-2 and TRBJ1-1; D is undetermined. The V end was cut by 3 bases, the J end by 8 bases, with 7 bases between. Germline loops: CDR1 SGHAT, CDR2 FQNNGV. This CDR3 is built from 11 residues.